The entry below describes one TCR beta chain. RNA totalling roughly 0.45 to 1 ug underwent reverse transcription with random hexamers. The TCR beta CDR3 was amplified by immunoSEQ multiplex PCR across 54 Vbeta, 13 Jbeta. From the immunoSEQ multiplex PCR reads, TCRdb called clonotypes with MiXCR, one entry per CDR3 protein. Here the sample spans about 70,000 distinct CDR3 sequences, roughly 95% being singletons. This sample stems from a study of CD8 T cells in Susac syndrome. Sequences were obtained from CD4+ T cells from PBMCs. The clonotype comes from a human donor with multiple sclerosis.

Here the CDR3 reads CASSLSYGQGRETQYF. CDR3 bases: TGTGCCAGCAGTTTATCGTACGGGCAGGGGCGGGAGACCCAGTACTTC. J is TRBJ2-5 and V is TRBV27; D is possibly TRBD1 (6 bases). Trimming removed 0 bases from V and 5 bases from J, with 16 bases in between. This CDR3 has 16 residues. CDR1 MNHEY and CDR2 SMNVEV come from the germline V gene (reference sequence).